The 5 T cell receptor beta chains in this list originate from one sample, sequenced in a study of T cells generated in artificial thymic organoids. No antigen has been identified for these receptors. Reverse primers in the TRAC or TRBC constant regions drove separate semi-nested PCRs for TCRalpha and TCRbeta. TCRdb fed the 5' RACE reads into MiXCR, producing one record per CDR3 protein. The repertoire holds approximately 7,700 distinct CDR3 sequences, with roughly a quarter as singletons. Artificial thymic organoids aggregated human hematopoietic stem and progenitor cells with human DLL1-expressing MS5 murine stromal cells. Organoids were seeded with FACS-purified CD34+CD3- stem and progenitor cells depleted of residual T cells. Sequencing input: naive CD8+ T cells grown in artificial thymic organoids from cord blood stem and progenitor cells. Subset: CD3+TCRalphabeta+CD8SP T cells; for blood, CD45RO-CCR7+ naive CD8+ T cells. The receptors were gathered from a human donor who gave cord blood stem cells for thymic organoid culture, a cardiac surgery patient who gave postnatal thymus, or a blood donor (not recorded which).

This chain links TRBV4-3 with TRBJ2-5; 14 bases map to TRBD2. The CDR3 runs to 16 residues. The V gene's germline CDR1 is LGHNA and CDR2 YSLEER. V gave up 3 bases and J gave up 4 bases; unmatched junction bases: 4. CDR3 bases: TGCGCCAGCAGCCAGGCGGGGACTAGCGGGGGAGAGACCCAGTACTTC. Its translation: CASSQAGTSGGETQYF.

By its share, this clonotype is medium-sized (0.01 to 0.1%). V and J are TRBV12-3 or TRBV12-4 and TRBJ1-1; D is unresolved. CDR3 size: 16 residues. V lost 6 bases to trimming and J lost 2 bases, with 19 bases between them. CDR3 sequence: CASRPGPFLPNTEAFF. The CDR3 DNA reads as TGTGCCAGCAGGCCCGGGCCCTTCCTTCCAAACACTGAAGCTTTCTTT.

This clonotype was picked up a small number of times. A read error may produce the germline difference seen at one junction end. The rearrangement joins TRBV2 to TRBJ2-5, with 9 positions matching TRBD1. The germline V gene encodes CDR1 SNHLY and CDR2 FYNNEI. The CDR3 extends over 15 amino acids. The CDR3 DNA follows: TGTGCCAGCAGTCCGGGACAGGGAGGGCAAGAGACCCAGCACTTC. Translation gives CASSPGQGGQETQHF. Full variable domain (remainder filled in from reference TRBV2 and TRBJ2-5): EPEVTQTPSHQVTQMGQEVILRCVPISNHLYFYWYRQILGQKVEFLVSFYNNEISEKSEIFDDQFSVERPDGSNFTLKIRSTKLEDSAMYFCASSPGQGGQETQHFGPGTRLLVL.

This rearrangement joins TRBV7-2 to TRBJ2-3, with 7 bases that match TRBD2. V was pared by 5 bases and J by 2 bases, with 7 bases of the junction left unmatched. The CDR3 loop spans 15 amino acids. The germline gives CDR1 SGHTA, CDR2 FQGNSA. Here the CDR3 reads CASSRQAGITDTQYF. The CDR3 DNA sequence: TGTGCCAGCAGCAGGCAAGCGGGGATCACAGATACGCAGTATTTT. The whole variable domain, remainder taken from reference TRBV7-2 and TRBJ2-3, is GAGVSQSPSNKVTEKGKDVELRCDPISGHTALYWYRQSLGQGLEFLIYFQGNSAPDKSGLPSDRFSAERTGGSVSTLTIQRTQQEDSAVYLCASSRQAGITDTQYFGPGTRLTVL.

Within the sample, this clonotype is medium-sized (0.01 to 0.1%). The rearrangement joins TRBV7-8 to TRBJ2-1, with D possibly TRBD2 on 5 matching bases. Trimming removed 0 bases at V and 2 bases at J, with 8 bases between. The CDR3 has 15 amino acids. Germline-derived CDR1 and CDR2 are SGHVS and FQNEAQ. This chain's CDR3 is CASSLAGKPYNEQFF. CDR3 in DNA: TGTGCCAGCAGCTTAGCCGGGAAACCCTACAATGAGCAGTTCTTC.